In its sample, the clone carrying this T cell receptor (beta chain) was seen many times. Antigen unknown. The sample comes from a study of T cells in Graves' hyperthyroidism and ophthalmopathy. V was cut by 0 bases and J by 3 bases, with 12 bases left in between. In germline, CDR1 is MNHEY, CDR2 SVGAGI. The length of the CDR3 is 15 residues. The source material, RNA transcripts, was used to amplify TCR beta CDR3 regions. The study used the HTBI primer set for a first-round RT-PCR of the TCR CDR3. TCRdb redid the calling of the multiplex PCR reads with MiXCR, one entry per CDR3 protein. The repertoire includes almost 500,000 distinct CDR3 sequences, 20% to 25% of them detected once, and 45% to 55% sits in the top ten. Whole-study results and caveats: Blood also held most thyroid clonotypes expanded beyond 0.001.

This clonotype originated in a woman between 65 and 79 years old with Graves' ophthalmopathy. The V gene is TRBV6-5, the J gene TRBJ2-7, with D possibly being TRBD2 (6 bases). Material for sequencing was blood. As DNA, the CDR3 is TGTGCCAGCAGTTACTCGAGCGGACTATACTACGAGCAGTACTTC. Encoded protein: CASSYSSGLYYEQYF.